This T cell receptor beta chain was sequenced in a study of blood T cell repertoires in COVID-19. About the study: The analysed material was cDNA or gDNA that came from T cells, B-cell-depleted T cells, or PBMCs.

Produced via immunoSEQ multiplex PCR; TCRdb's table is partial and in-frame only. The sample records 450,000 to 600,000 clones, approximately 86% being singletons. This clone appeared a single time. Germline values: CDR1 SGHRS, CDR2 YFSETQ. The CDR3 is 14 residues long. Trimming stripped 0 bases from V and 10 bases from J, with 14 bases between. The TCR sequence derives from a woman in her late teens or twenties who had recovered from COVID-19. The sample taken for sequencing was PBMCs or T cells enriched from blood (not recorded which). The chain joins TRBV5-1 to TRBJ2-1; D may be TRBD2 (6 bases). The CDR3 DNA follows: TGCGCCAGCAGCTTGGTTGTAGGAGGGGAAGAGCAGTTCTTC. It translates to CASSLVVGGEEQFF. Full variable domain (remainder filled in from reference TRBV5-1 and TRBJ2-1): KAGVTQTPRYLIKTRGQQVTLSCSPISGHRSVSWYQQTPGQGLQFLFEYFSETQRNKGNFPGRFSGRQFSNSRSEMNVSTLELGDSALYLCASSLVVGGEEQFFGPGTRLTVL.